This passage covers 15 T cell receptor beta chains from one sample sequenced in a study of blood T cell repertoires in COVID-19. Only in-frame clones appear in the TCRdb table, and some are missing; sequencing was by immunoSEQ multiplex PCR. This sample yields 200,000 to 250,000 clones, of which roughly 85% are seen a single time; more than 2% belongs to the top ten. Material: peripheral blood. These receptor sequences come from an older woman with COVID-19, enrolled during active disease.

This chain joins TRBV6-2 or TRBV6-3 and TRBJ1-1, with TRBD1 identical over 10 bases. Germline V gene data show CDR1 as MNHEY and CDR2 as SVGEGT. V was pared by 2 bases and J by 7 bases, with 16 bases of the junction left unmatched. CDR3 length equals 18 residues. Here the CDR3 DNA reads TGTGCCAGCAGTTACACTTCCTGGGGACAGGGGCCTGTCCGTGAAGCTTTCTTT. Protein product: CASSYTSWGQGPVREAFF.

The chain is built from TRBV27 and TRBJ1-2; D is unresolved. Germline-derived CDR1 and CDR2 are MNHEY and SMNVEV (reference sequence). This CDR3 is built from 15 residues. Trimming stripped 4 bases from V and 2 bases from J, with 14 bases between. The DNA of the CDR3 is TGTGCCAGCAGTTCCTCATGGGCACCAAACTATGGCTACACCTTC. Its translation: CASSSSWAPNYGYTF.

The CDR3 loop is CASSPTGDGDGYTF. The CDR3 bases are TGTGCCAGCTCACCGACAGGGGACGGAGATGGCTACACCTTC. The gene calls are TRBV18 and TRBJ1-2, with 8 bases that match TRBD1. After removal of 3 bases from V and 6 bases from J, the junction contained 6 bases not matched to a gene. CDR1 is KGHSH, CDR2 LQKENI, per germline. The CDR3 runs to 14 residues.

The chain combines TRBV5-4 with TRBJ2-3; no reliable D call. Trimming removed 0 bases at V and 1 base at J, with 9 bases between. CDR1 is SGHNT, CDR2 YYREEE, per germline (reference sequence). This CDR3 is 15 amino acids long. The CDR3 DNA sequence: TGTGCCAGCAGCTTGGGGCCTAGTCGCACAGATACGCAGTATTTT. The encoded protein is CASSLGPSRTDTQYF. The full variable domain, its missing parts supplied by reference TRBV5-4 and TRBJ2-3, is ETGVTQSPTHLIKTRGQQVTLRCSSQSGHNTVSWYQQALGQGPQFIFQYYREEENGRGNFPPRFSGLQFPNYSSELNVNALELDDSALYLCASSLGPSRTDTQYFGPGTRLTVL.

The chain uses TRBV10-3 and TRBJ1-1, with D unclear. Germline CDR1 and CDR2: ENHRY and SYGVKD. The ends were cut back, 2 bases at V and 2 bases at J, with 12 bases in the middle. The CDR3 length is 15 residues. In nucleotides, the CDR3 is TGTGCCATCAGTGAGGCGTTCCAGGTTAACACTGAAGCTTTCTTT. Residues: CAISEAFQVNTEAFF.

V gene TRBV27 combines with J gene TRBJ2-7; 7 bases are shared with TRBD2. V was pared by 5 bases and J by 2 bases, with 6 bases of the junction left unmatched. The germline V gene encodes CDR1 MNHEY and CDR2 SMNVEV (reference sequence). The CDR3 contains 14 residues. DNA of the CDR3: TGTGCCAGCAGTCGCCAACGGGAGGCCTACGAGCAGTACTTC. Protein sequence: CASSRQREAYEQYF.

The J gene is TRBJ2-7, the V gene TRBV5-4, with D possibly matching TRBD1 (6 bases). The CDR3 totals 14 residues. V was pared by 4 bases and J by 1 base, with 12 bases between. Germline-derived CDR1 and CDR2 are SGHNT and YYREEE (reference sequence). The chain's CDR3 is CASSRDTRSYEQYF. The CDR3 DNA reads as TGTGCCAGCAGCAGGGACACTCGGTCCTACGAGCAGTACTTC.

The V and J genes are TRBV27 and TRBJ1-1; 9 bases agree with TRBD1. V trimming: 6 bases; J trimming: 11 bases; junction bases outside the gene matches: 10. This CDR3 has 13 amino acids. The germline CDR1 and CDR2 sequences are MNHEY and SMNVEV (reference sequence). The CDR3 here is CASSYTGTGSAFF. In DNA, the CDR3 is TGTGCCAGCAGCTATACCGGGACAGGGTCCGCTTTCTTT.

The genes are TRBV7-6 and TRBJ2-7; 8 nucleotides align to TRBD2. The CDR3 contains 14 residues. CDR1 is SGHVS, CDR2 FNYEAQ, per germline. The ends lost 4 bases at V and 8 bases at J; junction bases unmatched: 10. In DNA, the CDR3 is TGTGCCAGCAGCTCGGGGGGGACTTCCGCTAAGCAGTACTTC. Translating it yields CASSSGGTSAKQYF.

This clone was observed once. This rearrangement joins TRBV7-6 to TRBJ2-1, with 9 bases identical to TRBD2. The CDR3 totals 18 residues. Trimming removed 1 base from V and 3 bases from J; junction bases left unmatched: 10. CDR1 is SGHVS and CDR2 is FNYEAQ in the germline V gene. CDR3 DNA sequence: TGTGCCAGCAGCTTAGTTGGGCTTGCGGGAGGGGTCTACAATGAGCAGTTCTTC. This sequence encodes CASSLVGLAGGVYNEQFF.

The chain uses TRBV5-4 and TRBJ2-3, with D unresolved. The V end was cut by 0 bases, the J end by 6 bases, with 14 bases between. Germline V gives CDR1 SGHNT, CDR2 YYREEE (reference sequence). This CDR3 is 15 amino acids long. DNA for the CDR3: TGTGCCAGCAGCTTGGCCGCCGGTGTGAGCGATACGCAGTATTTT. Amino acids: CASSLAAGVSDTQYF.

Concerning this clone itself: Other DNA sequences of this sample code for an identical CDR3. The CDR3 sequence is CASSPGQYTEAFF. The CDR3 DNA is TGTGCCAGCTCACCAGGACAGTACACTGAAGCTTTCTTT. The chain recombines TRBV18 with TRBJ1-1; D is possibly TRBD1 (6 bases). The CDR3 contains 13 residues. V lost 2 bases to trimming and J lost 3 bases, with 7 bases between them. The V gene's germline CDR1 is KGHSH and CDR2 LQKENI.

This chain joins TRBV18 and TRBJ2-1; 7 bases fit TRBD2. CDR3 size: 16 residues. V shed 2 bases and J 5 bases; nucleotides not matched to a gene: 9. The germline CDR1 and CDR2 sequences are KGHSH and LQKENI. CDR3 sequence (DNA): TGTGCCAGCTCACCAGCCGTACGGGGGGTACACAATGAGCAGTTCTTC. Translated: CASSPAVRGVHNEQFF.

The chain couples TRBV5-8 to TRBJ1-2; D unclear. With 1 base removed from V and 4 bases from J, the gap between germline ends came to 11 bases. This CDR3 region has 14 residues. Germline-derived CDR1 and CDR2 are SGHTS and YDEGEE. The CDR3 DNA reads TGTGCCAGCAGCTTGATGCGGGAAGGCTATGGCTACACCTTC. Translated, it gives CASSLMREGYGYTF.

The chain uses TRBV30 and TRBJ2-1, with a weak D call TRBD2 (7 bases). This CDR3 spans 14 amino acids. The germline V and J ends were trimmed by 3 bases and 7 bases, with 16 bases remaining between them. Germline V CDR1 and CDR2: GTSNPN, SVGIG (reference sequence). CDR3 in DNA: TGTGCCTGGAGACCTAGGGGGGAGGGAAATGAGCAGTTCTTC. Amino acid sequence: CAWRPRGEGNEQFF.